The source of this TCR beta chain is a study of regulatory T cells in long-lasting Graves disease. A word on this clonotype: The antigen is undetermined.

The time point here: newly diagnosed GD, antithyroid drugs for less than 3 months. PBMCs were the source of the RNA used for TCR sequencing. CDR3-region Arm-PCR and iRepertoire HTBI primers produced the TCR beta libraries. TCRdb re-called the multiplex PCR reads through MiXCR, storing one row per CDR3 protein. The sample has roughly 430,000 distinct CDR3 sequences, roughly 15% seen once; the top ten hold approximately 11%. CDR3 size: 15 residues. Germline-derived CDR1 and CDR2 are LNHDA and SQIVND (reference sequence). V shed 4 bases, J shed 5 bases, and the junction held 6 bases outside the gene matches. Findings of the study overall: Persistent disease exhibited a predilection for TRBV28, TRBJ1-2 and TRBJ2-5.

These records were also assigned to another study, of T cells in Graves' hyperthyroidism and ophthalmopathy. From that report: Over 18 months, lack of ophthalmopathy progression marked Graves' hyperthyroidism as stable.

The clonotype originates from a woman under 40 with Graves disease. The sample was peripheral blood mononuclear cells (PBMCs), taken at new diagnosis, from a patient treated with antithyroid drugs. The genes are TRBV19 and TRBJ2-3; 10 nucleotides align to TRBD2. This chain's CDR3 is CASSTMSGRGDTQYF. In DNA, the CDR3 is TGTGCCAGTAGTACTATGAGCGGGAGGGGAGATACGCAGTATTTT.